The rows below give T cell receptor beta chains drawn from one sample of a study of human T cells and chemical hapten exposure. Each CDR3 protein is one row after TCRdb ran MiXCR on the RACE reads. The sample contains 130,000 or so distinct CDR3 sequences, around 10% of which appear only once. This specimen consisted of whole blood, obtained in connection with sensitization to the hapten diphenylcyclopropenone (DPC). Receptors were obtained from a woman between 50 and 59 years old with alopecia areata. Some clones in this sample may be carry-over from other donors' samples. CDR3s include the opening cysteine and the closing phenylalanine or tryptophan.

j_call | v_call | cdr3_aa
TRBJ1-1 | TRBV12-5 | CASGSDRTQEAFF
TRBJ2-1 | TRBV9 | CASGNLAHNEQFF
TRBJ2-2 | TRBV27 | CATKGVKTGELFF
TRBJ2-7 | TRBV9 | CASSLEGGRDNEQYF
TRBJ1-2 | TRBV2 | CASGSDRVEYGYTF
TRBJ2-3 | TRBV2 | CASSAFRQQKDTQYF
TRBJ1-2 | TRBV5-1 | CASSLSAGGAYGYTF
TRBJ2-7 | TRBV7-9 | CASSSGQGAIYEQYF
TRBJ2-7 | TRBV6-5 | CASSYTLGEEQYF
TRBJ1-1 | TRBV12-3/TRBV12-4 | CASSFRGKGEAFF
TRBJ1-5 | TRBV24-1 | CATSDTQGPQPQHF
TRBJ2-3 | TRBV12-3/TRBV12-4 | CASSVTSGTDTQYF
TRBJ2-2 | TRBV2 | CASREEDSDTGELFF
TRBJ1-2 | TRBV5-1 | CASSLAQGTSYGYTF
TRBJ1-1 | TRBV6-2/TRBV6-3 | CASSYPSDRIMNTEAFF